This TCR beta chain emerged from a study of blood T cell repertoires in COVID-19. In this sample, this clone turned up a few times. TCRdb keeps only in-frame clones here, not all; method: immunoSEQ multiplex PCR. The table records hundreds of thousands of clones, 80% to 90% of them present only once. V gave up 3 bases and J gave up 5 bases; unmatched junction bases: 6. The CDR3 spans 14 residues. The germline V gene has CDR1 LNHDA and CDR2 SQIVND (reference sequence). Sequencing was carried out using peripheral blood. V gene TRBV19 combines with J gene TRBJ2-5; 7 positions match TRBD2. The sequence derives from a woman aged 45-59 years who had recovered from COVID-19. CDR3 DNA: TGTGCCAGTAGTATGATGGGGGGGGATGAGACCCAGTACTTC. Protein sequence: CASSMMGGDETQYF. The full variable domain, in which reference TRBV19 and TRBJ2-5 provide the parts outside the CDR3, is DGGITQSPKYLFRKEGQNVTLSCEQNLNHDAMYWYRQDPGQGLRLIYYSQIVNDFQKGDIAEGYSVSREKKESFPLTVTSAQKNPTAFYLCASSMMGGDETQYFGPGTRLLVL.